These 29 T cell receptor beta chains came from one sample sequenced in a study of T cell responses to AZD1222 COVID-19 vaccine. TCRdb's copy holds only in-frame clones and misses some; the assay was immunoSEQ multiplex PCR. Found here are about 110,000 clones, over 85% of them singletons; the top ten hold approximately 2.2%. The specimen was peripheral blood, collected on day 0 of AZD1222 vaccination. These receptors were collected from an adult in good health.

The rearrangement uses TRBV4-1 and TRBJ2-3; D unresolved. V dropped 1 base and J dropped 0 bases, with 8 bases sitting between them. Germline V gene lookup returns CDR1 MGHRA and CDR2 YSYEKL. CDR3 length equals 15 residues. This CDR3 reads CASSQVLGSTDTQYF. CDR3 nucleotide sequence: TGCGCCAGCAGCCAAGTGCTCGGAAGCACAGATACGCAGTATTTT.

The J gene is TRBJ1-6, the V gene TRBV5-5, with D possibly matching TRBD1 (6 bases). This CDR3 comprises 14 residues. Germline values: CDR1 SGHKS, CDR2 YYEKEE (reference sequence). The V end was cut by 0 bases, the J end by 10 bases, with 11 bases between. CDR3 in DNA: TGTGCCAGCAGCTTGGCCAGTGGGGGCTCACCCCTCCACTTT. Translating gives CASSLASGGSPLHF.

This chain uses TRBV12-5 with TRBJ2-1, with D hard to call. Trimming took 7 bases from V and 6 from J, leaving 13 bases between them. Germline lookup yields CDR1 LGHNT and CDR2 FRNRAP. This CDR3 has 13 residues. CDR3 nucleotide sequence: TGTGCTAGTGCTCCTAATGTAACCAATGAGCAGTTCTTC. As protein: CASAPNVTNEQFF.

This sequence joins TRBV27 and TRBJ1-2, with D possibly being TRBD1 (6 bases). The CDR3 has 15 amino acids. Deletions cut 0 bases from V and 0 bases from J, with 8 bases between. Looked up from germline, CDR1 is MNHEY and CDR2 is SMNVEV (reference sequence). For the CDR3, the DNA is TGTGCCAGCAGTTTATCGACAGGAGCTAACTATGGCTACACCTTC. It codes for CASSLSTGANYGYTF.

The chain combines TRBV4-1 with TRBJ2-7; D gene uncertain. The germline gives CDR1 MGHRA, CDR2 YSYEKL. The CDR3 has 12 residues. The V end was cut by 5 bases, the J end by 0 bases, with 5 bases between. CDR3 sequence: CASSLSSYEQYF. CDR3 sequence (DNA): TGCGCCAGCAGCTTGAGCTCCTACGAGCAGTACTTC.

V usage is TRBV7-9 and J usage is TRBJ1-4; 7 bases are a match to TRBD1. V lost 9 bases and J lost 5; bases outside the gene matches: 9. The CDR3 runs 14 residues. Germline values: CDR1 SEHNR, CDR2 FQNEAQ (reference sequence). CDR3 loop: CASNFGTENEKLFF. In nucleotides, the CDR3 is TGTGCCAGTAACTTCGGGACAGAAAATGAAAAACTGTTTTTT.

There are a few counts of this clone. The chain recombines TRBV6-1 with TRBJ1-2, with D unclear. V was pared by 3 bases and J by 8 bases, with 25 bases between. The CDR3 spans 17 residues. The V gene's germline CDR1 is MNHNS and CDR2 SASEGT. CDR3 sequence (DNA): TGTGCCAGCAGTGATTCTACCGGCGTCGGAGTAAAATTAGGCTACACCTTC. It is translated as CASSDSTGVGVKLGYTF.

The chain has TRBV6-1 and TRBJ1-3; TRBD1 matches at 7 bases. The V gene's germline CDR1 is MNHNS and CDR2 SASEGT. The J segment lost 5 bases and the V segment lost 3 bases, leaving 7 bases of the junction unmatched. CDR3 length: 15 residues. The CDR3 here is CASSDRDSMRNTIYF. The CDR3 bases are TGTGCCAGCAGTGACCGGGACAGTATGAGAAACACCATATATTTT.

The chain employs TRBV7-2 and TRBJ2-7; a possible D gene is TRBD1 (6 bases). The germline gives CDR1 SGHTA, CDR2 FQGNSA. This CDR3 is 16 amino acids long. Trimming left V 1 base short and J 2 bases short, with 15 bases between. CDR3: CASSLGRGGPPYEQYF. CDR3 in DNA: TGTGCCAGCAGCTTAGGACGTGGGGGCCCTCCCTACGAGCAGTACTTC.

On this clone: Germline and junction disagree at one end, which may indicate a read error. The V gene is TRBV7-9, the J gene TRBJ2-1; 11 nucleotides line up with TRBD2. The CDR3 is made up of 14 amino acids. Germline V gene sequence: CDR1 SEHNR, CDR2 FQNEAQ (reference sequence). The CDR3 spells CASSLASGRNEQFF. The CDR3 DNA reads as TGTGCCAGCAGCCTAGCTAGCGGGAGGAATGAGCAGTTCTTC. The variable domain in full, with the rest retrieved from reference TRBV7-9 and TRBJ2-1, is DTGVSQNPRHKITKRGQNVTFRCDPISEHNRLYWYRQTLGQGPEFLTYFQNEAQLEKSRLLSDRFSAERPKGSFSTLEIQRTEQGDSAMYLCASSLASGRNEQFFGPGTRLTVL.

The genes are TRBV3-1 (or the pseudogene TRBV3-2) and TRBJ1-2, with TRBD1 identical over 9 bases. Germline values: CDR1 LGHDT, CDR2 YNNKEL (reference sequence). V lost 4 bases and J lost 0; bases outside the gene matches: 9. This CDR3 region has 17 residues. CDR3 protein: CASSRGQGRSANYGYTF. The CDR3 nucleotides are TGTGCCAGCAGCCGTGGACAGGGGAGATCTGCTAACTATGGCTACACCTTC.

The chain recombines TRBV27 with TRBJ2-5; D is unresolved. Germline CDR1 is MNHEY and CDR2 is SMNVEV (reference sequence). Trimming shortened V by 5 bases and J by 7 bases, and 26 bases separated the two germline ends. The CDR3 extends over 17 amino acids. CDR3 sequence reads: CASSTYFTRREFRTQYF. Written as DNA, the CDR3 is TGTGCCAGCAGTACCTACTTCACAAGGCGTGAATTTCGGACCCAGTACTTC.

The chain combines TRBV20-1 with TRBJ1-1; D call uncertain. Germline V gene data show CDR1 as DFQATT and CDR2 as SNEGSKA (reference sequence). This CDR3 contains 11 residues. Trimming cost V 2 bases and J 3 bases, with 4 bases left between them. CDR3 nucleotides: TGCAGTGCTAGACAGGACACTGAAGCTTTCTTT. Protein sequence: CSARQDTEAFF.

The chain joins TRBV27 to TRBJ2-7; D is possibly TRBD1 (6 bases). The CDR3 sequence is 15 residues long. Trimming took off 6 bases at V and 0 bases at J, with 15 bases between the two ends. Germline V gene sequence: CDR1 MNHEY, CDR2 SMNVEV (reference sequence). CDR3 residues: CASRYAGDRSYEQYF. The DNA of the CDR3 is TGTGCCAGCAGATACGCAGGGGATCGCTCCTACGAGCAGTACTTC.

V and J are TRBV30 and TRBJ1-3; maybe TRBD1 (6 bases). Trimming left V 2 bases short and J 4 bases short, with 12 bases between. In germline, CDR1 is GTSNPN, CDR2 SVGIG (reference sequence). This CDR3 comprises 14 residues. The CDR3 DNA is TGTGCCTGGAGTCGCGGGGGCAAGGGAAACACCATATATTTT. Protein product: CAWSRGGKGNTIYF.

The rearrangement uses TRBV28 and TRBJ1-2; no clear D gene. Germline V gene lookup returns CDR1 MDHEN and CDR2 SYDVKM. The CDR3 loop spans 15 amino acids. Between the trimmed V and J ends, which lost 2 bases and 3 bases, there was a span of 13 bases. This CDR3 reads CASSLPPPLDYGYTF. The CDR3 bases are TGTGCCAGCAGTTTACCCCCTCCACTGGACTATGGCTACACCTTC.

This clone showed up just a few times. CDR3 coding DNA: TGTGCCAGCACCCTAACCCTTGTTGGTGGCTCTGGAAACACCATATATTTT. Amino acid sequence: CASTLTLVGGSGNTIYF. The chain combines TRBV27 with TRBJ1-3; no clear D gene. CDR1 is MNHEY and CDR2 is SMNVEV in the germline V gene (reference sequence). The CDR3 contains 17 residues. V lost 7 bases and J lost 0, with 19 bases in between.

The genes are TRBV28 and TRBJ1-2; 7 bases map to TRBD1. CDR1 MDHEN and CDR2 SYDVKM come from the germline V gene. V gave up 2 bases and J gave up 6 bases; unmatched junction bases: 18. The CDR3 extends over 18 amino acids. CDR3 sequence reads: CASSLVGTANIERDGYTF. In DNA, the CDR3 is TGTGCCAGCAGTTTAGTTGGGACAGCGAACATTGAACGTGATGGCTACACCTTC.

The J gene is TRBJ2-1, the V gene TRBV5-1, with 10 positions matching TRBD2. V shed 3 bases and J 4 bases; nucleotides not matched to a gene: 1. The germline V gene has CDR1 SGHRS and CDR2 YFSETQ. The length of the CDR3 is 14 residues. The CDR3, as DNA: TGCGCCAGCAGCTCGGGACTAGCGTACAATGAGCAGTTCTTC. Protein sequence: CASSSGLAYNEQFF.

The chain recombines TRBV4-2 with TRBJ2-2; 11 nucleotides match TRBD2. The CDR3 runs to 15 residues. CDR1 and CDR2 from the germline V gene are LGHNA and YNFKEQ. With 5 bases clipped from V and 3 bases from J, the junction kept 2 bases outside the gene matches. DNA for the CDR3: TGTGCCAGCAGCGCGGGACTAGCGGACACCGGGGAGCTGTTTTTT. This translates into CASSAGLADTGELFF.

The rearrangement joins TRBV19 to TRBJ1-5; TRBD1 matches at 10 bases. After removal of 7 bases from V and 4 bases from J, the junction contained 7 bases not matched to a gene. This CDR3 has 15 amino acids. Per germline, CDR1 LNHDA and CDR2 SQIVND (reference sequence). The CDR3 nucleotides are TGTGCCAGTACCCCAGACAGGGGGCTGAATCAGCCCCAGCATTTT. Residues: CASTPDRGLNQPQHF. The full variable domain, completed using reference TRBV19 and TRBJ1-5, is DGGITQSPKYLFRKEGQNVTLSCEQNLNHDAMYWYRQDPGQGLRLIYYSQIVNDFQKGDIAEGYSVSREKKESFPLTVTSAQKNPTAFYLCASTPDRGLNQPQHFGDGTRLSIL.

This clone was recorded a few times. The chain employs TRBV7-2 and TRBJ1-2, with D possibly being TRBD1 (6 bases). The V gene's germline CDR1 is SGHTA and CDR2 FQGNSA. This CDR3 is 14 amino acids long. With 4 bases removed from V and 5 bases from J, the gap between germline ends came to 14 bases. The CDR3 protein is CASSSYQGSYGYTF. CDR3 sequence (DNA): TGTGCCAGCAGCTCGTACCAGGGGTCGTATGGCTACACCTTC.

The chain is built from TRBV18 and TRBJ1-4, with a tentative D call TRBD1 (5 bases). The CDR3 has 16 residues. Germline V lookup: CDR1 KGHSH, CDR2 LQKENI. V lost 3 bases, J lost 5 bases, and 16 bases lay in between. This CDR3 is CASSPSSGRVNEKLFF. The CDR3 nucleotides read TGTGCCAGCTCACCCTCGTCAGGGAGGGTCAATGAAAAACTGTTTTTT.

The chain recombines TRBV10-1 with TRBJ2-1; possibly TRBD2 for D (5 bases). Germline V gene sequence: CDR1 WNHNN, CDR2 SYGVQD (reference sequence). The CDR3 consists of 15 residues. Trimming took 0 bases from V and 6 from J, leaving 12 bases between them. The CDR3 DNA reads TGCGCCAGCAGTGAGTCGGTGACCGCGGGCAATGAGCAGTTCTTC. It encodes CASSESVTAGNEQFF.

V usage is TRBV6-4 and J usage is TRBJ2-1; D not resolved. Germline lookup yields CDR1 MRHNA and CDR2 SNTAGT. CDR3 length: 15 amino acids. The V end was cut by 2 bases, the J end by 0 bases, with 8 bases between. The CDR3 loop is CASSDEPGSYNEQFF. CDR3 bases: TGTGCCAGCAGTGACGAACCGGGCTCCTACAATGAGCAGTTCTTC.

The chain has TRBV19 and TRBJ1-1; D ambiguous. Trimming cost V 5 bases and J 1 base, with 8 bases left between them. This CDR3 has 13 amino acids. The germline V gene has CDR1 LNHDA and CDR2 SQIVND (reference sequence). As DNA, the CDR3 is TGTGCCAGTAGTTTTTGGGGGAACACTGAAGCTTTCTTT. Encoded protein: CASSFWGNTEAFF.

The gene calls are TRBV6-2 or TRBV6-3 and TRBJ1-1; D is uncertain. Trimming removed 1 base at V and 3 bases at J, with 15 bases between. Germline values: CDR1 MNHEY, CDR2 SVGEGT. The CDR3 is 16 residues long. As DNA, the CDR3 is TGTGCCAGCAGTTACTGGAATCGTACGGTAGACACTGAAGCTTTCTTT. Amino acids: CASSYWNRTVDTEAFF.

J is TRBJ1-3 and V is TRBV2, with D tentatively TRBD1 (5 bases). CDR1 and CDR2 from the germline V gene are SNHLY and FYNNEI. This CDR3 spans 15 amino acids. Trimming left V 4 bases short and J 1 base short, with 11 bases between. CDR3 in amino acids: CASSGFRASGNTIYF. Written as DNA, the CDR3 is TGTGCCAGCAGTGGATTCAGGGCTTCTGGAAACACCATATATTTT.

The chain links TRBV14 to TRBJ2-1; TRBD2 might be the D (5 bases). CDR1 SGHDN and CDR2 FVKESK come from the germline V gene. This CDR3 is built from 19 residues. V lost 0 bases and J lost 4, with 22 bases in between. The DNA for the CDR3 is TGTGCCAGCAGCCAAGATCGAAGGAGAGCGAAGCGGAGTTACAATGAGCAGTTCTTC. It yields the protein CASSQDRRRAKRSYNEQFF.